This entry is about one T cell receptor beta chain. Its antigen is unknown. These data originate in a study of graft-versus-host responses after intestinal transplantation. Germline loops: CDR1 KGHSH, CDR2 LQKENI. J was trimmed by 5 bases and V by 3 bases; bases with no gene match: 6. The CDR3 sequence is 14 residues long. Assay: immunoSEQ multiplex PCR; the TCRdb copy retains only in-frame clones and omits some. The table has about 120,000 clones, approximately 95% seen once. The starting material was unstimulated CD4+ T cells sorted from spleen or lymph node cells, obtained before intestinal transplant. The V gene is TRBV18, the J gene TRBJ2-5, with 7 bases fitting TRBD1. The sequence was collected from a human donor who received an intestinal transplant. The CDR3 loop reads CASSPRTGWETQYF. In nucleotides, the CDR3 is TGTGCCAGCTCACCGAGGACAGGCTGGGAGACCCAGTACTTC.